Below, 21 T cell receptor beta chains from the same sample are listed, as sequenced in a study of beta chain features in type 1 diabetes. Every bit of the isolated RNA underwent reverse transcription, so sequencing read expressed TCRB transcripts. Assay: immunoSEQ multiplex PCR; the TCRdb copy retains only in-frame clones and omits some. This table holds 250,000 to 300,000 clones, roughly 8% found once. Input material: central memory CD4+ T cells from blood. The receptors come from a woman between 18 and 29 years old in good health.

V is TRBV5-6 and J is TRBJ2-3, with D unclear. This CDR3 comprises 14 residues. V was cut by 4 bases and J by 2 bases, with 11 bases left in between. CDR1 is SGHDT and CDR2 is YYEEEE in the germline V gene. In DNA form, the CDR3 reads TGTGCCAGCAGCCCGACAATTCCCACAGATACGCAGTATTTT. It yields the protein CASSPTIPTDTQYF.

The chain employs TRBV7-3 and TRBJ2-6; no definite D call. The CDR3 extends over 17 amino acids. Per germline, CDR1 SGHTA and CDR2 FQGTGA. The V gene lost 5 bases and the J gene lost 0 bases, with 14 bases spanning the gap. The CDR3 reads CASSPQPALSGANVLTF. The CDR3 DNA sequence: TGTGCCAGCAGCCCCCAACCGGCTCTCTCTGGGGCCAACGTCCTGACTTTC.

In its sample, this clone was seen many times. This sample includes further DNA sequences coding for the same CDR3. The genes are TRBV7-9 and TRBJ2-5; D unresolved. The CDR3 consists of 12 residues. Germline V lookup: CDR1 SEHNR, CDR2 FQNEAQ (reference sequence). The ends were cut back, 2 bases at V and 1 base at J, with 2 bases in the middle. The CDR3 nucleotides read TGTGCCAGCAGCTTAATCCAAGAGACCCAGTACTTC. Amino acids: CASSLIQETQYF.

This clone has a handful of counts. The J gene is TRBJ2-7, the V gene TRBV2, with D possibly TRBD1 on 6 matching bases. The CDR3 extends over 12 amino acids. With 2 bases removed from V and 11 bases from J, the gap between germline ends came to 13 bases. Germline V gene data show CDR1 as SNHLY and CDR2 as FYNNEI. The CDR3 DNA reads TGTGCCAGCAGTGAACTGGGCAGGGGCAAGTACTTC. Translating gives CASSELGRGKYF.

This chain connects TRBV5-4 to TRBJ1-2, with no clear D. Germline loops: CDR1 SGHNT, CDR2 YYREEE (reference sequence). The CDR3 runs 13 residues. Trimming cost V 9 bases and J 6 bases, with 18 bases left between them. This CDR3 reads CATRTPYRNGYTF. CDR3 in DNA: TGTGCCACCAGGACCCCTTATCGCAATGGCTACACCTTC.

V and J are TRBV7-9 and TRBJ1-2, with D possibly matching TRBD1 (5 bases). The CDR3 consists of 15 residues. CDR1 and CDR2 from the germline V gene are SEHNR and FQNEAQ (reference sequence). Trimming cost V 4 bases and J 0 bases, with 12 bases left between them. The CDR3 sequence: CASSSGPGSNYGYTF. CDR3 sequence (DNA): TGTGCCAGCAGCTCGGGACCGGGCTCTAACTATGGCTACACCTTC.

This clone has more than one count but fewer than ten. The chain uses TRBV7-9 and TRBJ2-5, with D perhaps assigned TRBD1 or TRBD2 (5 bases each). Looked up from germline, CDR1 is SEHNR and CDR2 is FQNEAQ (reference sequence). V lost 11 bases, J lost 4 bases, and 17 bases lay in between. CDR3 size: 13 residues. The CDR3 DNA is TGTGCCGGAAAAATGGGGGTATCAGAGACCCAGTACTTC. This translates into CAGKMGVSETQYF.

This clone was recorded a few times. The rearrangement joins TRBV25-1 to TRBJ1-2; D perhaps matches TRBD1 (5 bases). There are 13 residues in the CDR3. The V gene lost 6 bases and the J gene lost 4 bases, with 12 bases spanning the gap. The V gene's germline CDR1 is MGHDK and CDR2 SYGVNS. CDR3 sequence: CASSKAGLYGYTF. CDR3 coding DNA: TGTGCCAGCAGCAAGGCAGGGCTCTATGGCTACACCTTC.

The J gene is TRBJ1-1, the V gene TRBV4-3; TRBD1 aligns across 7 bases. This CDR3 is 18 amino acids long. CDR1 and CDR2 (germline): LGHNA, YSLEER. The J segment lost 2 bases and the V segment lost 0 bases, leaving 12 bases of the junction unmatched. The CDR3 spells CASSQDARPDRANTEAFF. The DNA of the CDR3 is TGCGCCAGCAGCCAAGATGCGCGTCCCGACAGGGCAAACACTGAAGCTTTCTTT.

This clone has at least ten counts. The genes are TRBV15 and TRBJ2-7; D gene uncertain. The CDR3 is 13 residues long. The V gene lost 1 base and the J gene lost 4 bases, with 8 bases spanning the gap. CDR1 and CDR2 (germline): LNHNV, YYDKDF (reference sequence). In nucleotides, the CDR3 is TGTGCCACCAGCAGAGTTACTTCATACGAGCAGTACTTC. This codes for CATSRVTSYEQYF.

This clone has just a few counts. The chain combines TRBV7-3 with TRBJ1-3; unclear D gene. V shed 3 bases and J shed 7 bases, with 10 bases lying between them. In germline, CDR1 is SGHTA, CDR2 FQGTGA. The CDR3 totals 13 residues. The CDR3 loop reads CASSFERWNTIYF. Here the CDR3 DNA reads TGTGCCAGCAGCTTCGAGAGATGGAACACCATATATTTT.

This clone was found a few times. The gene calls are TRBV5-6 and TRBJ2-5, with D perhaps given as TRBD1 or TRBD2 (5 bases each). The CDR3 sequence is 14 residues long. V dropped 2 bases and J dropped 0 bases, with 8 bases sitting between them. Germline values: CDR1 SGHDT, CDR2 YYEEEE. CDR3 sequence reads: CASSLGTYQETQYF. The CDR3 DNA reads as TGTGCCAGCAGCTTAGGGACGTACCAAGAGACCCAGTACTTC.

The chain combines TRBV30 with TRBJ2-3, with TRBD2 matching over 11 bases. J gave up 0 bases and V 4 bases, and 3 bases lay outside the gene matches. Per the germline V gene, CDR1 is GTSNPN and CDR2 is SVGIG (reference sequence). The CDR3 contains 15 residues. CDR3 nucleotides: TGTGCCTGGACTAGCGGGAGGACAAGCACAGATACGCAGTATTTT. Protein product: CAWTSGRTSTDTQYF.

V usage is TRBV5-1 and J usage is TRBJ2-5; 7 bases map to TRBD1. Germline-derived CDR1 and CDR2 are SGHRS and YFSETQ. The CDR3 loop spans 14 amino acids. J was trimmed by 4 bases and V by 2 bases; bases with no gene match: 5. The CDR3 sequence: CASSFKGAGETQYF. The CDR3, as DNA: TGCGCCAGCAGCTTCAAGGGGGCCGGAGAGACCCAGTACTTC.

V is TRBV29-1 and J is TRBJ1-1, with TRBD1 as a possible D gene (6 bases). The CDR3 is 17 residues long. Trimming pared 5 bases from V and 6 bases from J, leaving 28 bases between. Germline values: CDR1 SQVTM, CDR2 ANQGSEA. The CDR3 loop is CSVKGPWGNRERPEAFF. The CDR3 DNA reads as TGCAGCGTTAAGGGCCCATGGGGGAACAGGGAGAGGCCTGAAGCTTTCTTT.

The V call is TRBV7-3, the J call TRBJ2-2; tentatively, D is TRBD1 (6 bases). The CDR3 contains 15 residues. The V end lost 3 bases, the J end lost 5 bases, and 13 bases lay between the germline ends. Germline assignment: CDR1 SGHTA and CDR2 FQGTGA. This CDR3 reads CASSLGRGDTGELFF. In DNA form, the CDR3 reads TGTGCCAGCAGCTTGGGCAGGGGAGATACCGGGGAGCTGTTTTTT.

There are a few counts of this clone. This chain links TRBV30 with TRBJ2-4; 8 positions agree with TRBD1. Trimming at V came to 5 bases and at J to 0 bases, leaving 3 bases not matched to a gene. The CDR3 extends over 14 amino acids. CDR1 and CDR2 from the germline V gene are GTSNPN and SVGIG (reference sequence). CDR3 sequence (DNA): TGTGCCTGGGAAACAGGGGGAGCCAAAAACATTCAGTACTTC. It is translated as CAWETGGAKNIQYF.

This clone was seen more than once but under ten times. J is TRBJ2-3 and V is TRBV5-1; D unclear. The CDR3 is 15 residues long. Germline assignment: CDR1 SGHRS and CDR2 YFSETQ. The V end was cut by 1 base, the J end by 0 bases, with 9 bases between. CDR3 sequence reads: CASSLSIFSTDTQYF. The CDR3 DNA sequence: TGCGCCAGCAGCTTGAGTATTTTTAGCACAGATACGCAGTATTTT.

The chain has TRBV5-6 and TRBJ2-7, with 7 bases that match TRBD1. The V gene's germline CDR1 is SGHDT and CDR2 YYEEEE. The CDR3 sequence is 15 residues long. Trimming removed 0 bases from V and 3 bases from J; junction bases left unmatched: 6. This CDR3 is CASSLVVNRGYEQYV. CDR3 bases: TGTGCCAGCAGCTTGGTAGTCAACAGGGGCTACGAGCAGTACGTC.

The chain joins TRBV7-8 to TRBJ1-2; 11 nucleotides align to TRBD1. This CDR3 comprises 16 residues. With V trimmed by 1 base and J by 7 bases, 8 bases remained unmatched. Looked up from germline, CDR1 is SGHVS and CDR2 is FQNEAQ. In DNA, the CDR3 is TGTGCCAGCAGCTTAGTAGTTGGACAGGGGGCGAGTGGCTACACCTTC. Its translation is CASSLVVGQGASGYTF.

This clone appeared many times. This chain joins TRBV2 and TRBJ2-4; possibly TRBD1 for D (6 bases). CDR1 and CDR2 from the germline V gene are SNHLY and FYNNEI. Trimming pared 6 bases from V and 7 bases from J, leaving 19 bases between. The CDR3 is 15 residues long. The CDR3 region is CASRVRGRGINIQYF. Written as DNA, the CDR3 is TGTGCCAGCAGAGTCAGGGGCAGGGGTATTAACATTCAGTACTTC.